Here is one TCR beta chain with its context. Participants' own reports of clinical history determined their cohort assignment. The study recruited exposed participants who had met a COVID-19 case within 2 weeks before entry. The sample comes from a study of blood T cell repertoires in COVID-19. Study context: Sample material is recorded as cDNA or gDNA derived from T cells, B-cell-depleted T cells, or PBMCs.

The length of the CDR3 is 9 residues. CDR1 and CDR2 from the germline V gene are ENHRY and SYGVKD. V lost 10 bases and J lost 6, with 4 bases in between. Original processing notes: Researchers report that nucleated cell counts were estimated from reference gene primer amplification. This table comes from immunoSEQ multiplex PCR, and its TCRdb copy is limited to in-frame clones, with some not included. V, J and clone size reflect that table, while D and trimming were determined from the DNA. The sample holds over 200,000 clones; 90% are singletons and the top ten take over 13%. Sequencing input: PBMCs or T cells enriched from blood (not recorded which). The rearrangement joins TRBV10-3 to TRBJ2-1; D uncertain. The source is a man aged 25 to 40 who had been exposed to COVID-19. The CDR3: CATSNEQFF. The CDR3 nucleotides read TGTGCCACTAGCAATGAGCAGTTCTTC.